The rows below give T cell receptor beta chains drawn from one sample of a study of T-cell memory formation after mild COVID-19. MiXCR, run by TCRdb on the 5' RACE reads, gives a single entry per CDR3 protein. The sample shows about 270,000 distinct CDR3 sequences, 15% of them seen only once. The sample consisted of PBMCs or a T cell subset sorted from them (not recorded which). All receptors derive from an adult woman who had mild COVID-19 (a few samples of this study predate the infection). Cell type and time point are not known. Each CDR3 is given with its conserved first and last residue. D genes are given only for firm matches. Clone size appears in some rows only: once, few, many, or a class for an expanded clone.

TRBJ2-5,TRBD2,few,TRBV7-9,CASSRGLAGGHETQYF,TGTGCCAGCAGCCGGGGACTAGCGGGGGGGCACGAGACCCAGTACTTC
TRBJ2-5,-,-,TRBV29-1,CSVTQYETQYF,TGCAGCGTTACCCAATACGAGACCCAGTACTTC
TRBJ1-2,-,few,TRBV6-5,CASSRGRTNYGYTF,TGTGCCAGCAGCCGAGGACGGACGAACTATGGCTACACCTTC
TRBJ1-3,-,-,TRBV12-3/TRBV12-4,CASSSLLGRRTGNTIYF,TGTGCCAGCAGCTCACTATTAGGAAGGCGGACTGGAAACACCATATATTTT
TRBJ2-3,-,-,TRBV5-1,CASSPLGTSTDTQYF,TGCGCCAGCAGCCCACTAGGGACTAGCACAGATACGCAGTATTTT
TRBJ2-5,-,-,TRBV11-3,CASSFQWGETQYF,TGTGCCAGCAGCTTCCAATGGGGAGAGACCCAGTACTTC
TRBJ1-1,-,few,TRBV7-6,CASSLHFNTEAFF,TGTGCCAGCAGCTTACACTTTAACACTGAAGCTTTCTTT
TRBJ2-7,TRBD1,-,TRBV20-1,CSAIKRDRAYYEQYF,TGCAGTGCTATTAAACGGGACAGGGCCTACTACGAGCAGTACTTC
TRBJ2-1,TRBD2,-,TRBV12-3/TRBV12-4,CASSREGTSGLERFF,TGTGCCAGCAGTCGTGAGGGGACTAGCGGCCTCGAGCGGTTCTTC
TRBJ2-5,-,many,TRBV29-1,CSVTRLGNQETQYF,TGCAGCGTTACCCGACTAGGGAACCAAGAGACCCAGTACTTC
TRBJ1-1,-,few,TRBV7-9,CASSNEGAFF,TGTGCCAGCAGCAACGAGGGAGCTTTCTTT
TRBJ1-4,TRBD1,few,TRBV2,CASTGQGSANEKLFF,TGTGCCAGCACGGGACAGGGGTCAGCTAATGAAAAACTGTTTTTT
TRBJ1-2,TRBD1,-,TRBV5-1,CASSYSGTGVGYTF,TGCGCCAGCAGCTACAGTGGGACAGGGGTTGGCTACACCTTC
TRBJ1-2,TRBD1,many,TRBV6-1,CASRTTGGYGYTF,TGTGCCAGCCGGACGACAGGGGGCTATGGCTACACCTTC
TRBJ2-2,TRBD2,few,TRBV6-4,CASSDQGLATGELFF,TGTGCCAGCAGTGACCAAGGACTAGCTACCGGGGAGCTGTTTTTT
TRBJ2-1,-,many,TRBV7-8,CASSIKQGNNEQFF,TGTGCCAGCAGCATCAAACAGGGTAACAATGAGCAGTTCTTC